A selection of T cell receptor beta chains follows, all from one sample in a study of blood T cell repertoires in COVID-19. Clones were read by immunoSEQ multiplex PCR, and TCRdb kept only the in-frame ones, dropping some. This table has about 52,000 clones, 85% appearing once. The sequencing sample was made of peripheral blood. Every receptor here comes from a human donor in a cohort sampled during active COVID-19. CDR3s include the opening cysteine and the closing phenylalanine or tryptophan. A D gene is named only where the DNA matches it firmly. Clone size appears in some rows only: once, few, many, or a class for an expanded clone.

clone_size	v_call	d_call	j_call	cdr3_nt	cdr3_aa
once	TRBV5-1	.	TRBJ2-6	TGCGCCAGCAGCTTGACGGTCTCTGGGGCCAACGTCCTGACTTTC	CASSLTVSGANVLTF
few	TRBV10-1	.	TRBJ1-3	TGCGCCACCTCACCAGGGACTGGAAACACCATATATTTT	CATSPGTGNTIYF
.	TRBV12-5	.	TRBJ2-1	TGTGCTAGTGGTTTGTACCTGGGGGGGGGCGGCAATGAGCAGTTCTTC	CASGLYLGGGGNEQFF
.	TRBV25-1	TRBD2	TRBJ2-5	TGTGCCAGCAGTGAAGGACTAGATTCGGTTGGAGAGACCCAGTACTTC	CASSEGLDSVGETQYF
.	TRBV21-1	.	TRBJ2-7	TGTGCCAGCAGCAAAGATGTGCCAGAATCCGAGCAGTACTTC	CASSKDVPESEQYF
once	TRBV9	TRBD2	TRBJ2-2	TGTGCCAGCAGCCTTTTAGCGGGAGGGCCGAACACCGGGGAGCTGTTTTTT	CASSLLAGGPNTGELFF
.	TRBV7-3	TRBD2	TRBJ2-7	TGTGCCAGCAGCGAGACTAGCGGGAGGGCCTACGAGCAGTACTTC	CASSETSGRAYEQYF
once	TRBV9	.	TRBJ2-1	TGTGCCAGCAGCGCCACTAGTACCCTGGCCGATGAGCAGTTCTTC	CASSATSTLADEQFF
.	TRBV3-1/TRBV3-2	.	TRBJ1-6	TGTGCCAGCAGCCAAGGACAGGATAATTCACCCCTCCACTTT	CASSQGQDNSPLHF
.	TRBV2	.	TRBJ2-7	TGTGCCAGCAGCGTCCCCCCCTACGAGCAGTACTTC	CASSVPPYEQYF
once	TRBV27	.	TRBJ1-2	TGTGCCAGCAGTTTAAGCAGGGAATATGGCTACACCTTC	CASSLSREYGYTF
.	TRBV7-9	.	TRBJ1-4	TGTGCCAGCAGCCCTACCGGTAGAGATGAAAAACTGTTTTTT	CASSPTGRDEKLFF
.	TRBV28	TRBD1	TRBJ2-2	TGTGCCAGCATTCAGGGGGCAACGTACACCGGGGAGCTGTTTTTT	CASIQGATYTGELFF
.	TRBV5-8	.	TRBJ2-7	TGTGCCAGCAGCCCCGCTGGCCCCGAGCAGTACTTC	CASSPAGPEQYF
.	TRBV29-1	.	TRBJ2-7	TGCAGCGTTGGGGGTGGAGGGGGCGGTTACGAGCAGTACTTC	CSVGGGGGGYEQYF
.	TRBV28	.	TRBJ1-5	TGTGCCAGCAGTTTATTGTCAGACAATCAGCCCCAGCATTTT	CASSLLSDNQPQHF
.	TRBV28	TRBD2	TRBJ2-1	TGTGCCAGCAGTGGGCTATGGCGCGGGACTAGCGGGAGGCCGGGTGAGCAGTTCTTC	CASSGLWRGTSGRPGEQFF
few	TRBV7-9	TRBD2	TRBJ2-1	TGTGCCAGCAGTTCCACTAGCGGGAGGGCCTGGTATGAGCAGTTCTTC	CASSSTSGRAWYEQFF
.	TRBV19	TRBD2	TRBJ2-3	TGTGCCAGTAGTATGTCACTAGCGGCTCCAGATACGCAGTATTTT	CASSMSLAAPDTQYF
.	TRBV2	.	TRBJ2-1	TGTGCCAGCAAGGCACTAGGGGGGAGGGGGCAGTTCTTC	CASKALGGRGQFF
.	TRBV7-6	.	TRBJ2-1	TGTGCCAGCAGCTTTCGGGGTGCGAATCACGATGAGCAGTTCTTC	CASSFRGANHDEQFF
.	TRBV27	TRBD1	TRBJ2-7	TGTGCCAGCAGTATCGACAGGGTCCACGAGCAGTACTTC	CASSIDRVHEQYF
.	TRBV11-3	.	TRBJ2-3	TGTGCCAGCAGCTTATCTGTGTGGGGACAAGGGACAGATACGCAGTATTTT	CASSLSVWGQGTDTQYF
once	TRBV6-2/TRBV6-3	.	TRBJ2-2	TGTGCCAGCAGTTACTCGAGAATGGCAGGATGGGGGCCCGGGGAGCTGTTTTTT	CASSYSRMAGWGPGELFF
.	TRBV5-1	TRBD2	TRBJ2-2	TGCGCCAGCAGCTTGAGGCCTAGCGGGAACACCGGGGAGCTGTTTTTT	CASSLRPSGNTGELFF
.	TRBV7-9	.	TRBJ1-1	TGTGCCAGCAGCTTACCAGGGACTGAAGCTTTCTTT	CASSLPGTEAFF
.	TRBV7-2	TRBD2	TRBJ2-1	TGTGCCAGCAGCTTAGTAGGACTAGTAAGTAATGAGCAGTTCTTC	CASSLVGLVSNEQFF
.	TRBV18	.	TRBJ1-2	TGTGCCAGCTCAGGGAGCCTCAGAGAGACCTCGCCCAACTATGGCTACACCTTC	CASSGSLRETSPNYGYTF
.	TRBV5-5	.	TRBJ2-7	TGTGCCAGCAGCACGGGGCCCAGGGGGGACTACGAGCAGTACTTC	CASSTGPRGDYEQYF
.	TRBV19	.	TRBJ2-7	TGTGCCAGTAGTATAGGGGGCAGAACCTACGAGCAGTACTTC	CASSIGGRTYEQYF
few	TRBV2	.	TRBJ2-1	TGTGCCAGCAGTGAGAATGTAGCGAGCCGTGAGCAGTTCTTC	CASSENVASREQFF
.	TRBV28	.	TRBJ1-3	TGTGCCAGCAGTTTTCACCCGGGACAAGGGGACTCTGGAAACACCATATATTTT	CASSFHPGQGDSGNTIYF
.	TRBV2	.	TRBJ2-6	TGTGCCAGCAAATACAGGGACACAGCTGGGGCCAACGTCCTGACTTTC	CASKYRDTAGANVLTF
.	TRBV5-8	.	TRBJ1-5	TGTGCCGGAGCTTATAGCAATCAGCCCCAGCATTTT	CAGAYSNQPQHF
.	TRBV25-1	.	TRBJ2-5	TGTGCCAGCAGTGAATTGGGAGGAGAGACCCAGTACTTC	CASSELGGETQYF
.	TRBV4-1	TRBD2	TRBJ2-3	TGCGCCAGCAGCCAAGGGGGGGCGGGAGGTGGGACAGATACGCAGTATTTT	CASSQGGAGGGTDTQYF
.	TRBV6-2/TRBV6-3	TRBD1	TRBJ2-6	TGTGCCAGCAGTAGACAGGGGCTTGTCTCTGGGGCCAACGTCCTGACTTTC	CASSRQGLVSGANVLTF
.	TRBV7-9	TRBD1	TRBJ1-1	TGTGCCAGCAGCTTATGGGACAGGGGGACTGAAGCTTTCTTT	CASSLWDRGTEAFF
.	TRBV10-3	TRBD2	TRBJ2-7	TGTGCCATCCATGGGAGGGACTCCTACGAGCAGTACTTC	CAIHGRDSYEQYF
.	TRBV2	.	TRBJ1-1	TGTGCCAGCAGCAGGGGCCCCGGGGACGAAGCTTTCTTT	CASSRGPGDEAFF
.	TRBV19	.	TRBJ1-1	TGTGCCAGTACCAACGGACAGAGACTGAGGACTGAAGCTTTCTTT	CASTNGQRLRTEAFF
once	TRBV5-4	TRBD2	TRBJ2-7	TGTGCCAGCAGCGGCGGGCTAGCGGGAGGGCGAAGGAACGAGCAGTACTTC	CASSGGLAGGRRNEQYF
.	TRBV4-3	.	TRBJ1-4	TGCGCCAGCAGCCAAGCACCTACAACTAATGAAAAACTGTTTTTT	CASSQAPTTNEKLFF
once	TRBV28	.	TRBJ2-7	TGTGCCAGCGTAGGGGGGAGGGTTGGTGGGGAGCAGTACTTC	CASVGGRVGGEQYF
.	TRBV18	TRBD1	TRBJ2-2	TGTGCCAGCTCACCAGGGACAGGGGGCAGGACCGGGGAGCTGTTTTTT	CASSPGTGGRTGELFF
.	TRBV6-5	.	TRBJ2-7	TGTGCCAGCAGTTACGCGGGGTCCGCCTACGAGCAGTACTTC	CASSYAGSAYEQYF
.	TRBV3-1/TRBV3-2	TRBD2	TRBJ2-3	TGTGCCAGCAGCCAGGATCTAGCGGGAGCCGCAGATACGCAGTATTTT	CASSQDLAGAADTQYF
.	TRBV15	TRBD1	TRBJ2-1	TGTGCCACCAGCAGCAGGGGGAGTAATGAGCAGTTCTTC	CATSSRGSNEQFF
.	TRBV9	TRBD1	TRBJ2-1	TGTGCCAGCAGCCTCCAGGGGGCAGCCTACAATGAGCAGTTCTTC	CASSLQGAAYNEQFF
.	TRBV7-2	.	TRBJ2-1	TGTGCCAGCAGCTTAAGGAGGGACAGTAACAATGAGCAGTTCTTC	CASSLRRDSNNEQFF
.	TRBV6-6	.	TRBJ1-1	TGTGCCAGCAGTTACCTCGGACAAGAAGCTTTCTTT	CASSYLGQEAFF
once	TRBV7-2	.	TRBJ2-1	TGTGCCAGCAGCTTCCCGGGGCGGGGGCCCAATGAGCAGTTCTTC	CASSFPGRGPNEQFF
.	TRBV19	TRBD1	TRBJ1-4	TGTGCCAGTACCAGGGGGCCTAATGAAAAACTGTTTTTT	CASTRGPNEKLFF